This T cell receptor (beta chain) was retrieved from a study of shared clonotypes between healthy human individuals (dated by TCRdb to about 2020). Looking at the study overall: Three men and a couple of women, aged 18 to 49 years, made up the cohort. Per donor, three plates each were used for CD4 naive and CD4 memory, two for CD8 naive, and one for CD8 memory. To estimate repertoire size and how much clonotypes are shared between individuals, the study performed deep sequencing of blood TCR repertoires from five healthy adults. To increase sequencing depth and limit assay-specific biases, different laboratories used diverse techniques to prepare libraries and sequence TCR repertoires. Each donor's leukapheresis produced roughly between roughly 0.9 and 8.9 billion PBMCs.

TCR CDR3 regions were amplified from genomic DNA by multiplex PCR using the deep immunoSEQ assay. Extracted genomic DNA from each cell subset was spread evenly across all wells of several immunoSEQ 96-well plates, with each plate serving as a replicate. For sorted subsets, roughly 200 ng of genomic DNA, equivalent to 30,000 or so T cell genomes, went into each replicate PCR. Purified libraries were measured with a Qubit 3.0 fluorometer, size-checked on a Bioanalyzer 2100, and measured again with the KAPA Library Quantification kit. Every immunoSEQ 96-well plate was sequenced on a dedicated single-read 150-cycle Illumina NextSeq 550 flow cell. The published analysis was carried out like this. Because the immunoSEQ output included only junctional sequences and no quality scores, the filtering could not be the same as the filtering used for full-length reads. To assign V/J genes and CDR3, sequences were annotated against IMGT germline references using PyIR, a Python wrapper for IgBLAST v1.9. Any read was removed if the V/J assignment was weak (E-value above 1e-6), the CDR3 was missing, or the read contained stop codons, out-of-frame junctions, or ambiguous translated residues. V3J clonotypes were defined by identical inferred V gene, J gene, and CDR3 amino acid sequence. Percentage overlap between repertoires was calculated by dividing the number of shared unique clonotypes by the size of the smaller repertoire. Repertoire richness was assessed with RTK rarefaction, the Chao1 estimator, and Recon v2.1 estimates of unobserved clonotypes. Generation probabilities for all TCRbeta clonotypes obtained by the gDNA method from a handful of donors were computed using OLGA. TCRdb limited this immuneACCESS table to in-frame rearrangements with V and J called. A share of clones is missing; checked studies link under half to unresolved V genes, and the rest is unexplained. That table gives V, J and clone size, and the DNA gave D and trimming. The sample data list 2 million to 3 million clones, and roughly 93% of these were observed just once. Around 0.37% of the sample is in the top ten clones.

Healthy HIV-negative adults with no recently reported acute infections or vaccinations were included as donors. Every donor was a Caucasian adult living in Nashville, Tennessee, USA. Magnetic negative selection was used to enrich CD4+ T cells, after which naive cells were positively selected on CD45RA and the negative fraction became the memory subset. Blood was obtained by leukapheresis, after which PBMCs were separated by Ficoll-Histopaque density gradient centrifugation and cryopreserved in liquid nitrogen vapor phase. Purity and quantity of every magnetically sorted T cell population were checked by analytical flow cytometry. From each sorted fraction, genomic DNA was isolated and quantified by UV absorbance on a Nanodrop 2000c. The research as a whole found: Larger estimated clonotype richness was generally found for naive subsets than for memory subsets. The genetic and exposure-history diversity represented was limited by the small number of donors. Rarefaction of sorted-subset datasets indicated incomplete sequencing despite the large sequencing depth. Clonotypes shared by all four sorted-subset donors showed higher generation probabilities than non-shared clonotypes. Across four donors, approximately 5% of naive CD4, roughly 3.3% of naive CD8, about 2.3% of memory CD4, and about 0.44% of memory CD8 clonotypes were shared. Pairwise subsampling led to the expectation that sequencing depth would affect the degree of clonotype sharing among donors. Sampling was restricted to blood, and TCR repertoires in tissues likely differ from the TCR repertoires found in blood.

Germline trimming: 5 bases from V, 2 bases from J; junction bases outside gene matches: 4. CDR1 and CDR2, looked up from the germline V gene, are SGHAT and FQNNGV. Inclusive of the bounding cysteine and phenylalanine, the CDR3 is 15 residues long. Only the CDR3 DNA is retained, 45 bases long and in frame from the first base. Comment on this clone: Its specific antigen is unknown. Per-base quality was not reported, and no clone a single base away is much larger than it.

The chain was built from TRBV11-2 and TRBJ2-2, with 8 bases in between that match TRBD2. Sequenced: naive CD4+ T cells from PBMCs. The intended sense of this specimen's cell subset or site label: CD45RA+ positively selected. The sequence came from a man aged 18 to 29 in good health. Some clones in this sample may be carry-over from other donors' samples. The encoded CDR3 is CASSVGLVNTGELFF. The sequenced DNA: TGTGCCAGCAGCGTGGGACTAGTAAACACCGGGGAGCTGTTTTTT.